This T cell receptor (beta chain) was sequenced for a study of blood T cell repertoires in COVID-19. Study summary: Collection of acute and convalescent COVID-19 samples took place in the United States, Italy and Spain. Sources were T cells, B-cell-depleted T cells, or PBMCs; the material itself was cDNA or gDNA.

Trimming stripped 4 bases from V and 5 bases from J, with 8 bases between. The CDR3 covers 12 residues. The V gene's germline CDR1 is MNHEY and CDR2 SVGAGI. Per the study methods: Reference gene primer amplification yielded estimated nucleated cell counts. Some clones are missing from TCRdb's copy, which holds only in-frame ones; the method was immunoSEQ multiplex PCR. That table is the source of V, J and clone size, and D and trimming were worked out from the DNA. The profile shows about 310,000 clones, roughly 91% of them singletons. The chain combines TRBV6-5 with TRBJ1-2; D gene ambiguous. What was sequenced was peripheral blood. The clonotype originates from a man between 45 and 60 years old with active or convalescent COVID-19. The CDR3 reads CASSFTDYGYTF. Here the CDR3 DNA reads TGTGCCAGCAGTTTTACAGATTATGGCTACACCTTC.